This is a list of T cell receptor beta chains from one sample in a study of cytomegalovirus exposure and HLA in healthy donors. Assay: immunoSEQ multiplex PCR; the TCRdb copy retains only in-frame clones and omits some. The profile shows around 62,000 clones, around nine tenths of them singletons. Material for sequencing was PBMCs. The receptors stem from a woman between 18 and 30 years old in good health and CMV-seronegative. CDR3s include the opening cysteine and the closing phenylalanine or tryptophan. D genes are given only for firm matches. For some rows the clone size is stated as once, few or many, or as a class when expanded; others skip it.

size	V	J	D	DNA	CDR3
-	TRBV27	TRBJ1-5	-	TGTGCCAGCAGTTTATCGTGGGGAGTAGCCAATCAGCCCCAGCATTTT	CASSLSWGVANQPQHF
-	TRBV6-1	TRBJ2-7	TRBD2	TGTGCCAGCAGTGAACCTTGGCGGGAGGAGGCTTACGAGCAGTACTTC	CASSEPWREEAYEQYF
-	TRBV7-8	TRBJ2-6	-	TGTGCCAGCAGCCTGCCCCTAGGTGTCCTGACTTTC	CASSLPLGVLTF
-	TRBV5-6	TRBJ1-2	-	TGTGCCAGCAGTCCCGACATTAACTATGGCTACACCTTC	CASSPDINYGYTF
once	TRBV27	TRBJ2-7	-	TGTGCCAGCAGTTCGGACAGATCGTACTACGAGCAGTACTTC	CASSSDRSYYEQYF
-	TRBV30	TRBJ1-4	TRBD1	TGTGCCTGGAGCGACGGACAGGCTAATGAAAAACTGTTTTTT	CAWSDGQANEKLFF
-	TRBV28	TRBJ2-1	-	TGTGCCAGCAGTCCCCCGGCCGGAGGAAACTACAATGAGCAGTTCTTC	CASSPPAGGNYNEQFF
-	TRBV5-1	TRBJ2-5	-	TGCGCCAGCAGCTTTGGGCCAGATCAAGAGACCCAGTACTTC	CASSFGPDQETQYF
-	TRBV19	TRBJ2-7	-	TGTGCCAGTAGTATAGGTGGCCGCCCCCCCGTCGAGCAGTACTTC	CASSIGGRPPVEQYF
-	TRBV28	TRBJ2-1	TRBD2	TGTGCCAGCAGTGTATTCCCTAGGCAGGCGGGAGTGAGGAATGAGCAGTTCTTC	CASSVFPRQAGVRNEQFF
-	TRBV5-5	TRBJ2-2	TRBD2	TGTGCCAGCAGCGCTTTGGGCGGGGGAAACACCGGGGAGCTGTTTTTT	CASSALGGGNTGELFF
-	TRBV25-1	TRBJ1-1	-	TGTGCCAGCTCGCCATCCGCGGGATCTGAAGCTTTCTTT	CASSPSAGSEAFF
-	TRBV20-1	TRBJ2-1	-	TGCAGTGCCCTAGGGGGCAATGAGCAGTTCTTC	CSALGGNEQFF
-	TRBV6-5	TRBJ2-1	-	TGTGCCAGCAACAAAAGGGGGTCTACCTACAATGAGCAGTTCTTC	CASNKRGSTYNEQFF
-	TRBV19	TRBJ2-4	TRBD1	TGTGCCAGTAGCGGGGGGACAGGGGCCAAAAACATTCAGTACTTC	CASSGGTGAKNIQYF
once	TRBV11-2	TRBJ2-7	TRBD2	TGTGCCAGCAGCTTAGAGCGGGGGACCTACGAGCAGTACTTC	CASSLERGTYEQYF
-	TRBV10-2	TRBJ2-3	TRBD2	TGCGCCAGCACGGGACTAGCGGGGACCACAGATACGCAGTATTTT	CASTGLAGTTDTQYF
-	TRBV4-1	TRBJ1-1	-	TGCGCCAGCAGCACCCAGCTGACTCACGCTAACACTGAAGCTTTCTTT	CASSTQLTHANTEAFF
-	TRBV5-5	TRBJ2-7	-	TGTGCCAGCAGCTTGGCTACGGCCGGGGGATACGAGCAGTACTTC	CASSLATAGGYEQYF
-	TRBV6-1	TRBJ1-2	-	TGTGCCAGCAGTGAATCCCGAACAGGGTTGGGCTACACCTTC	CASSESRTGLGYTF
-	TRBV30	TRBJ1-1	-	TGTGCCTGGATCCGCACTGAAGCTTTCTTT	CAWIRTEAFF
once	TRBV5-1	TRBJ2-1	TRBD2	TGCGCCAGCAGCTCGAGCGGGAGGGCTTACAATGAGCAGTTCTTC	CASSSSGRAYNEQFF
-	TRBV29-1	TRBJ1-2	TRBD1	TGCAGCCTTCAGACAGGGTCAAACGGCTACACCTTC	CSLQTGSNGYTF
-	TRBV28	TRBJ1-2	TRBD1	TGTGCCAGCAGTCCAGGGGGCCGCTATGGCTACACCTTC	CASSPGGRYGYTF
-	TRBV5-1	TRBJ1-6	TRBD1	TGCGCCAGCAGCAAAGACAGGGGGCGGATCGATAATTCACCCCTCCACTTT	CASSKDRGRIDNSPLHF
once	TRBV10-3	TRBJ2-7	TRBD1	TGTGCCATCAGGGGGGACAGGAGCTCCTACGAGCAGTACTTC	CAIRGDRSSYEQYF
-	TRBV15	TRBJ1-1	-	TGTGCCACCAGCAGAGGAGGGGGAAAGTACACTGAAGCTTTCTTT	CATSRGGGKYTEAFF
-	TRBV29-1	TRBJ1-5	-	TGCAGCGCTCTTCCAGGCCTCAATCAGCCCCAGCATTTT	CSALPGLNQPQHF
-	TRBV10-3	TRBJ2-7	-	TGTGCCATCAGTGTAGGGGACGAGCAGTACTTC	CAISVGDEQYF
-	TRBV7-9	TRBJ1-1	TRBD1	TGTGCCAGCAGCTTAGGCTCAGGACAGGGTGTGGGGACTGAAGCTTTCTTT	CASSLGSGQGVGTEAFF
-	TRBV18	TRBJ1-1	TRBD1	TGTGCCAGCTCACTGCAGGACAGGGGGCTTGAAGCTTTCTTT	CASSLQDRGLEAFF
-	TRBV9	TRBJ2-2	-	TGTGCCAGCAGCGTAGACGGGATCGCGAACACCGGGGAGCTGTTTTTT	CASSVDGIANTGELFF
-	TRBV9	TRBJ2-2	TRBD2	TGTGCCAGCAGCGTTAGCGGGGGAGACACCGGGGAGCTGTTTTTT	CASSVSGGDTGELFF
-	TRBV15	TRBJ2-3	TRBD2	TGTGCCACCAGCAGATTCGGGACTAGCGAAACAGATACGCAGTATTTT	CATSRFGTSETDTQYF
-	TRBV27	TRBJ1-1	-	TGTGCCAGCAGTTTAATTGGCAGGGCAGGCACTGAAGCTTTCTTT	CASSLIGRAGTEAFF
-	TRBV19	TRBJ2-2	TRBD1	TGTGCCGGACGTACAGGGGGGAACACCGGGGAGCTGTTTTTT	CAGRTGGNTGELFF
-	TRBV21-1	TRBJ2-7	-	TGTGCCAGCATCCGTCAGACTAGCGGGATTTACGAGCAGTACTTC	CASIRQTSGIYEQYF
-	TRBV9	TRBJ2-3	TRBD2	TGTGCCAGTAGTACCCCGCTAGCGGGGGGGGATAACACAGATACGCAGTATTTT	CASSTPLAGGDNTDTQYF
few	TRBV4-3	TRBJ1-1	-	TGCGCCAGCAGCCAGCGGGTCGGCGGGAACACTGAAGCTTTCTTT	CASSQRVGGNTEAFF
-	TRBV7-3	TRBJ2-7	-	TGTGCCAGCAGCCCCCTTGGAGGAACCTACGAGCAGTACTTC	CASSPLGGTYEQYF
-	TRBV7-2	TRBJ2-7	-	TGTGCCAGCAGCTTACAGGGAAACAAGCAGTACTTC	CASSLQGNKQYF
once	TRBV15	TRBJ1-2	TRBD1	TGTGCCACCAGCAGCAGACAGGGCTATGGCTACACCTTC	CATSSRQGYGYTF
-	TRBV12-5	TRBJ1-5	TRBD1	TGTGCTAGTGGTTCACCGGGGGACAGGGGGCGCGATCAGCCCCAGCATTTT	CASGSPGDRGRDQPQHF
-	TRBV7-9	TRBJ1-1	-	TGTGCCAGCAGCTTAGCGCGGGCAGGGAACACTGAAGCTTTCTTT	CASSLARAGNTEAFF